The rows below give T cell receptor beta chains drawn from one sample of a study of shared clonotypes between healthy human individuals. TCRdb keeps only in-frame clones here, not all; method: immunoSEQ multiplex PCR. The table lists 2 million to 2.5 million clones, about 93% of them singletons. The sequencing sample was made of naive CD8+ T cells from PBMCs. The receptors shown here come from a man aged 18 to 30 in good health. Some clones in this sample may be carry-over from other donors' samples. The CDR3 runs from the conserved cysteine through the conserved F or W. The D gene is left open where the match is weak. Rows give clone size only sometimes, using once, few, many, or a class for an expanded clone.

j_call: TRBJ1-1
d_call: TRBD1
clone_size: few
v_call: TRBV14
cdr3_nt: TGTGCCAGCAGCCCCAAATACAGGGGGCTGGGCACTGAAGCTTTCTTT
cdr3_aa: CASSPKYRGLGTEAFF

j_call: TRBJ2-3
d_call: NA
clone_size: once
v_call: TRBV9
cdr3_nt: TGTGCCAGCAGCGTTCTCAGCGAGTACACAGATACGCAGTATTTT
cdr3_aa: CASSVLSEYTDTQYF

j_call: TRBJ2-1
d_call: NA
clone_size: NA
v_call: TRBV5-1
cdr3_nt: TGCGCCAGCAGCTTGGTCCTCCGGGATGAGCAGTTCTTC
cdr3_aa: CASSLVLRDEQFF

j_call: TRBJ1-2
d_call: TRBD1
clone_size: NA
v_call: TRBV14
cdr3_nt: TGTGCCAGCAGTGAGGCCAGGGGGAACTATGGCTACACCTTC
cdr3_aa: CASSEARGNYGYTF

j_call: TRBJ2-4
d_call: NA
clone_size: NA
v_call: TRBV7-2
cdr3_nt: TGTGCCAGCAGCTGGAGAGGGACCGCAGGAATTCAGTACTTC
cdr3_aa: CASSWRGTAGIQYF

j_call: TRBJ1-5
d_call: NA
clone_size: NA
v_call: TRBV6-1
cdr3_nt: TGTGCCAGCACATCCTTTCGTCTGAGCAATCAGCCCCAGCATTTT
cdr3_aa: CASTSFRLSNQPQHF

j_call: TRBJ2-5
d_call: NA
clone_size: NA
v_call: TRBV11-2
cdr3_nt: TGTGCCAGCAGCTTAGGGCCGGACCCCCGACCCTCCCGGAAGGCGACCCAGTACTTC
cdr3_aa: CASSLGPDPRPSRKATQYF

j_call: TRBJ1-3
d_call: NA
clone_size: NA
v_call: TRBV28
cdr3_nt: TGTGCCAGCAGCCCGTTTGTGGGGAATGGAAACACCATATATTTT
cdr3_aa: CASSPFVGNGNTIYF

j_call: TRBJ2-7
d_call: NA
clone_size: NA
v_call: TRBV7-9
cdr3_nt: TGTGCCAGCAGCTGGGGAGTCAACGAGCAGTACTTC
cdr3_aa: CASSWGVNEQYF

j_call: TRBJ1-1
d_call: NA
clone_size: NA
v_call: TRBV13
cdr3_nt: TGTGCCAGCAGCCAGACGGGGGGCACTGAAGCTTTCTTT
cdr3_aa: CASSQTGGTEAFF

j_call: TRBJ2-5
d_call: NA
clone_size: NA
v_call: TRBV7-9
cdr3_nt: TGTGCCAGCAGCTTGTTAGGAGAGACCCAGTACTTC
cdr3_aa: CASSLLGETQYF

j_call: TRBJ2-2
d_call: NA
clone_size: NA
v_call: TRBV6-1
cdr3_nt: TGTGCCAGCAGTGAGAGGACAGATCACACCGGGGAGCTGTTTTTT
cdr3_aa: CASSERTDHTGELFF

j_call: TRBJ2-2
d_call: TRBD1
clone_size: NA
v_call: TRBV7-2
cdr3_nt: TGTGCCAGCAGTGGTTCCCACACCGGGACAGGGTTGCACGGGGAGCTGTTTTTT
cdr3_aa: CASSGSHTGTGLHGELFF

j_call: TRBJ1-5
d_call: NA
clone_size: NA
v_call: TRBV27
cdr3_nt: TGTGCCTCGGGGTCGGGGTCTCAGCCCCAGCATTTT
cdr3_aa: CASGSGSQPQHF

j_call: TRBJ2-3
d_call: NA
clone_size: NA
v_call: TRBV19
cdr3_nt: TGTGCCAGTAGTATCCGGGATAGCGGCACAGATACGCAGTATTTT
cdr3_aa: CASSIRDSGTDTQYF

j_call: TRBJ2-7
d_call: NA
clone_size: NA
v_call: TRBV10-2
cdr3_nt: TGCGCCAGCAGTGAGAGGCCGGAATCCTACGAGCAGTACTTC
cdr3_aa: CASSERPESYEQYF

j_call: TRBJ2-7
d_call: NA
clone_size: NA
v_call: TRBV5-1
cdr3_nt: TGCGCCAGCAGCTCCCTCGTCGGACGGGGCCTCTACGAGCAGTACTTC
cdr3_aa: CASSSLVGRGLYEQYF

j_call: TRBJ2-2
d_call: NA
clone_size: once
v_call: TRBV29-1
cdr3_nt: TGCAGCCTGCCAGGGAACCACGGGGAGCTGTTTTTT
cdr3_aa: CSLPGNHGELFF

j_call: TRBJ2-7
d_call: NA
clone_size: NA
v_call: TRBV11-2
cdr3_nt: TGTGCCAGCAGCCTGGGGCACCTCTACGAGCAGTACTTC
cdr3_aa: CASSLGHLYEQYF

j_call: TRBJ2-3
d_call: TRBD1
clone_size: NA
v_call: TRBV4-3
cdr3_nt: TGCGCCAGCAGCCCGGAAGACAGGGGGCTGACAGATACGCAGTATTTT
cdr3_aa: CASSPEDRGLTDTQYF

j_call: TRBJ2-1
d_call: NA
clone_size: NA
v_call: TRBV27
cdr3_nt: TGTGCCAGCAGTTTCGGGGGAGTAAACGCTGAGCAGTTCTTC
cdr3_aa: CASSFGGVNAEQFF

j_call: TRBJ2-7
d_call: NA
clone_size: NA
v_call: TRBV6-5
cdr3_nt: TGTGCCAGCAGTCCGAGCTACGAGCAGTACTTC
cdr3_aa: CASSPSYEQYF

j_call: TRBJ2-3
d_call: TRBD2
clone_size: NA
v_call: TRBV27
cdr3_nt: TGTGCCAGCAACTTCGGGACTAGCGTCACAGATACGCAGTATTTT
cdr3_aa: CASNFGTSVTDTQYF

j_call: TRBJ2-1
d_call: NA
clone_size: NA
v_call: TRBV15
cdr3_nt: TGTGCCACCAGGGGGCGGGTTCTAGGCAATGAGCAGTTCTTC
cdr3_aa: CATRGRVLGNEQFF

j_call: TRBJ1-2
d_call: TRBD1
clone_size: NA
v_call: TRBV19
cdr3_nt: TGTGCCAGTAGTACCCAGGACAGGGGTGCCTATGGCTACACCTTC
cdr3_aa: CASSTQDRGAYGYTF

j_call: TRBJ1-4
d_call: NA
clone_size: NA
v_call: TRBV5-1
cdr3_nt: TGCGCCAGCAGAATAGGTGCAACTAATGAAAAACTGTTTTTT
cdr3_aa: CASRIGATNEKLFF

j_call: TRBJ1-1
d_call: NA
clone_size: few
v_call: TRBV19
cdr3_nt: TGTGCCAGTAGTATTATGAGAGGCACTGAAGCTTTCTTT
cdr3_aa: CASSIMRGTEAFF

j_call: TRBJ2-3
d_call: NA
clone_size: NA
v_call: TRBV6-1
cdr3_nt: TGTGCCAGCAGTGAAATGAGGGGCGTGGGCACAGATACGCAGTATTTT
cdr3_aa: CASSEMRGVGTDTQYF

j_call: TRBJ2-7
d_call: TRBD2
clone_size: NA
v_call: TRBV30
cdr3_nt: TGTGCCGGGAGGGGCGGAACTTTCGGCGAGCAGTACTTC
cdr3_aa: CAGRGGTFGEQYF

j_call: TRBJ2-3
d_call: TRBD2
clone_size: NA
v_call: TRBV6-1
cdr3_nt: TGTGCCAGCAGACGGCGGGGGAGCACAGATACGCAGTATTTT
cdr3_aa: CASRRRGSTDTQYF

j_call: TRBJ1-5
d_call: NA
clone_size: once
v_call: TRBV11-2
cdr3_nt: TGTGCCAGCAGCTTAGGAGGGTCCAATCAGCCCCAGCATTTT
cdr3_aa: CASSLGGSNQPQHF

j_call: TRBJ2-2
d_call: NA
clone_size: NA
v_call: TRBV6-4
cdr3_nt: TGTGCCAGCAGTGACTCGAGGGGGACCACCGGGGAGCTGTTTTTT
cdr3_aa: CASSDSRGTTGELFF

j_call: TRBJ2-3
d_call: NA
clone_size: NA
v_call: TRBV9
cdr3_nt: TGTGCCAGCAGCGTAGAGGGGAGGCCTTCAGATACGCAGTATTTT
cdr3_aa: CASSVEGRPSDTQYF

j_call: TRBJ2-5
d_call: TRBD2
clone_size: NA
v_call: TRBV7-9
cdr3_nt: TGTGCCAGCAGCCTCACCCCGGGACTAGTTCAAGAGACCCAGTACTTC
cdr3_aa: CASSLTPGLVQETQYF

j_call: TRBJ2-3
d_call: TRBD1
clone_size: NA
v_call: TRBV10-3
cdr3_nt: TGTGCCATCAGTGGTTTAGGACAGGCCACAGATACGCAGTATTTT
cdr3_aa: CAISGLGQATDTQYF

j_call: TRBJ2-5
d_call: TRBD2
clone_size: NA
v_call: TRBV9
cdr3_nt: TGTGCCAGCAGCGTAGAGCGGGGGCAAGAGACCCAGTACTTC
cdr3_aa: CASSVERGQETQYF

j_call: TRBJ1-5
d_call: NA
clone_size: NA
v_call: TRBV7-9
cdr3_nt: TGTGCCAGCAGCTTAGATTCTCGAGGTGAGACTGGGTCCCAGCATTTT
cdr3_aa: CASSLDSRGETGSQHF

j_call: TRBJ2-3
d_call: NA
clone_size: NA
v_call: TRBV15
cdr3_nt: TGTGCCACCAGCAGTATAATAGAGGCGCAGTATTTT
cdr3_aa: CATSSIIEAQYF

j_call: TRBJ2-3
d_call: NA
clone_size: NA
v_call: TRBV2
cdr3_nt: TGTGCCAGCAGTGAGGGAGCGACCTGGGGCACAGATACGCAGTATTTT
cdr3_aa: CASSEGATWGTDTQYF

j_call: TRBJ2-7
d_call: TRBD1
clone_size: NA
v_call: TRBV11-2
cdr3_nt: TGTGCCAGCAGCTTAGGGACAGGGTCATACGAGCAGTACTTC
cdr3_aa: CASSLGTGSYEQYF

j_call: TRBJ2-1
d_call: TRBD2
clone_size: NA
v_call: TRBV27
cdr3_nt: TGTGCCAGCAGTTTAGCTAGCGGACTATACAATGAGCAGTTCTTC
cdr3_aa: CASSLASGLYNEQFF

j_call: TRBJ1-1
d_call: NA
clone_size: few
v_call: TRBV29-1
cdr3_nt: TGCAGCGTTGAAAAGGGGAACACTGAAGCTTTCTTT
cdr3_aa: CSVEKGNTEAFF

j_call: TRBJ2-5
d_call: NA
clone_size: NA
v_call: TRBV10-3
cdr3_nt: TGTGCCATCAGTGAGACAGCGGAGACCCAGTACTTC
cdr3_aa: CAISETAETQYF

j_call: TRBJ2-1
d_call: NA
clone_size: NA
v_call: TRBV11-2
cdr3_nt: TGTGCCAGCAGCTCCCGACTGAATGAGCAGTTCTTC
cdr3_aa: CASSSRLNEQFF

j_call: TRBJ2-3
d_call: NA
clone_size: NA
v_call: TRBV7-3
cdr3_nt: TGTGCCAGCAGCTTAGACCCACGGGGCGACGCGCAGTATTTT
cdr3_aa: CASSLDPRGDAQYF

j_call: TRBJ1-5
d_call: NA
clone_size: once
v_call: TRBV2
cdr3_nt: TGTGCCAGCAATGGGCAGGGTGGACCAGGCAATCAGCCCCAGCATTTT
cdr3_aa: CASNGQGGPGNQPQHF

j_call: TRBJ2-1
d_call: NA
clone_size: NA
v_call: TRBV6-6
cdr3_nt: TGTGCCAGCAGTTCCCTCAGTGCCAATGAGCAGTTCTTC
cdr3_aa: CASSSLSANEQFF

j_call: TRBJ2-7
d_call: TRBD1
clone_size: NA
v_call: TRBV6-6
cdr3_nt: TGTGCCAGCAGTGCCGACAGGGTTGGGGAGCAGTACTTC
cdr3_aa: CASSADRVGEQYF

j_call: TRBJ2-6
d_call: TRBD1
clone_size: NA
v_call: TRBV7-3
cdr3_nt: TGTGCCAGCAGCTTAATTGGGACAGGGACCCTCCTGGGGGGGTCTGGGGCCAACGTCCTGACTTTC
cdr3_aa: CASSLIGTGTLLGGSGANVLTF